This T cell receptor beta chain was identified during a study of healthy donors' naive CD4 and CD8 T cells. Study-level findings and limits: Negatively charged CDR3s marked CD8+ lineage; positively charged CDR3s marked CD4+ lineage.

TCR libraries were built from about 520 ng of total RNA by linear amplification. TCRdb used MiXCR to reprocess the reads, holding one entry per CDR3 protein. The table has around 180,000 distinct CDR3 sequences, about 70% seen once. With regard to this clonotype: Antigen: not known.

The TCR originated in a pool of human donors in good health; the sample pools cells from several healthy donors. Sequencing was performed on naive CD4+ and CD8+ T cells sorted from blood, pooled from several donors.

The CDR3 nucleotides are TGTGCCAGCAGCTTCGGACCCACGAAAGAGACCCAGTACTTC. This sequence encodes CASSFGPTKETQYF. The rearrangement joins TRBV5-4 to TRBJ2-5; D gene unclear. Germline CDR1 reads SGHNT; CDR2 reads YYREEE (reference sequence). This CDR3 is 14 amino acids long. Deletions cut 2 bases from V and 3 bases from J, with 11 bases between.